One sample yielded the 18 T cell receptor beta chains listed below, sequenced in a study of technical replicates of blood from several donors. Sequencing used immunoSEQ multiplex PCR; TCRdb keeps in-frame clones, though not all of them. The data show more than 75,000 clones, less than 95% seen once. The sequencing sample was made of T cells isolated from PBMCs. These receptors originate from a human donor in good health.

The J gene is TRBJ2-6, the V gene TRBV14; 7 nucleotides line up with TRBD1. The CDR3 totals 16 residues. Per the germline V gene, CDR1 is SGHDN and CDR2 is FVKESK. V shed 4 bases and J 0 bases; nucleotides not matched to a gene: 3. This chain's CDR3 is CASSLDRVSGANVLTF. In DNA form, the CDR3 reads TGTGCCAGCAGCCTCGACAGGGTCTCTGGGGCCAACGTCCTGACTTTC.

The chain carries TRBV11-3 and TRBJ2-5; 7 positions agree with TRBD1. This CDR3 region has 14 residues. Trimming removed 5 bases from V and 4 bases from J; junction bases left unmatched: 7. Germline-derived CDR1 and CDR2 are SGHNT and YENEEA. The CDR3 nucleotides read TGTGCCAGCAGCCAAAGACAGGGTGGAGAGACCCAGTACTTC. Its translation is CASSQRQGGETQYF.

The CDR3: CASSLVRELSYEQYF. The DNA for the CDR3 is TGTGCCAGCAGCTTAGTTCGGGAGCTCTCCTACGAGCAGTACTTC. The genes are TRBV7-9 and TRBJ2-7; D is perhaps TRBD2 (6 bases). CDR1 and CDR2 (germline): SEHNR, FQNEAQ (reference sequence). The CDR3 is 15 amino acids. With 1 base removed from V and 0 bases from J, the gap between germline ends came to 10 bases.

This clone was found once. The chain joins TRBV11-3 to TRBJ2-5; TRBD1 matches at 7 bases. The CDR3 length is 15 residues. CDR1 is SGHNT, CDR2 YENEEA, per germline. Trimming took 5 bases from V and 4 from J; bases not matched to a gene: 10. Here the CDR3 reads CASSTPDRHGETQYF. In DNA, the CDR3 is TGTGCCAGCAGCACCCCGGACAGGCACGGAGAGACCCAGTACTTC.

The V gene is TRBV6-5, the J gene TRBJ2-7, with D possibly TRBD2 on 5 matching bases. V was clipped by 6 bases and J by 4 bases, with 10 bases between them. The CDR3 is made up of 12 amino acids. Germline V gene lookup returns CDR1 MNHEY and CDR2 SVGAGI. The CDR3 sequence: CASRSAGYEQYF. The CDR3 DNA reads as TGTGCCAGCAGATCGGCGGGTTACGAGCAGTACTTC.

This clone appeared once. This chain connects TRBV5-1 to TRBJ2-7; 13 bases are shared with TRBD2. CDR1 and CDR2 (germline): SGHRS, YFSETQ. V shed 1 base, J shed 2 bases, and the junction held 6 bases outside the gene matches. This CDR3 comprises 17 residues. The CDR3 coding sequence is TGCGCCAGCAGCTTGCCGACTAGCGGGAGGACAACCTACGAGCAGTACTTC. Its protein product is CASSLPTSGRTTYEQYF.

The gene calls are TRBV7-8 and TRBJ2-2; D is perhaps TRBD2 (6 bases). The CDR3 spans 17 residues. CDR1 is SGHVS, CDR2 FQNEAQ, per germline. V lost 5 bases and J lost 6, with 22 bases in between. The CDR3 DNA follows: TGTGCCAGCAGCCTCAATCGGGTACTAGCAAGGGCCGGGGAGCTGTTTTTT. This sequence encodes CASSLNRVLARAGELFF.

The rearrangement uses TRBV19 and TRBJ1-2, with 8 bases fitting TRBD1. From germline, CDR1 is LNHDA and CDR2 SQIVND (reference sequence). Trimming at V came to 7 bases and at J to 3 bases, leaving 10 bases not matched to a gene. The CDR3 loop spans 15 amino acids. CDR3 sequence: CASISRGREDYGYTF. The CDR3, as DNA: TGTGCCAGTATAAGCAGGGGGCGAGAAGACTATGGCTACACCTTC. Full variable domain (missing parts from reference TRBV19 and TRBJ1-2): DGGITQSPKYLFRKEGQNVTLSCEQNLNHDAMYWYRQDPGQGLRLIYYSQIVNDFQKGDIAEGYSVSREKKESFPLTVTSAQKNPTAFYLCASISRGREDYGYTFGSGTRLTVV.

The rearrangement uses TRBV29-1 and TRBJ2-3; 8 bases agree with TRBD1. The CDR3 extends over 15 amino acids. CDR1 and CDR2 from the germline V gene are SQVTM and ANQGSEA. The J segment lost 4 bases and the V segment lost 6 bases, leaving 12 bases of the junction unmatched. The CDR3 nucleotides read TGCAGCGTCGCTGCCGCGACAGGGGTTTCAGATACGCAGTATTTT. Protein: CSVAAATGVSDTQYF.

This clone was counted only a few times. The chain uses TRBV28 and TRBJ2-2, with 10 bases lining up with TRBD1. Germline V gene sequence: CDR1 MDHEN, CDR2 SYDVKM. Trimming cost V 10 bases and J 5 bases; bases outside gene matches: 4. CDR3 size: 13 residues. The CDR3 nucleotides read TGTGCCACCGGGACAGGGGTGACCGGGGAGCTGTTTTTT. Translating gives CATGTGVTGELFF.

This sequence joins TRBV30 and TRBJ1-6; maybe TRBD1 (6 bases). The V end was cut by 5 bases, the J end by 4 bases, with 12 bases between. The CDR3 extends over 14 amino acids. From germline, CDR1 is GTSNPN and CDR2 SVGIG (reference sequence). The CDR3 DNA is TGTGCCTGGGGTCGCGGACAGTATAATTCACCCCTCCACTTT. Its protein product is CAWGRGQYNSPLHF.

This clone was seen just once. The gene calls are TRBV7-9 and TRBJ2-1, with TRBD1 identical over 7 bases. The germline V gene has CDR1 SEHNR and CDR2 FQNEAQ (reference sequence). The CDR3 is 18 amino acids. J lost 5 bases, V lost 1 base, and 14 bases had no gene match. CDR3 residues: CASSLEGSYRGLNNEQFF. The DNA for the CDR3 is TGTGCCAGCAGCTTAGAAGGATCTTACAGGGGCCTTAACAATGAGCAGTTCTTC.

The genes are TRBV7-6 and TRBJ2-5; possibly TRBD1 for D (5 bases). The V end lost 1 base, the J end lost 1 base, and 7 bases lay between the germline ends. CDR1 SGHVS and CDR2 FNYEAQ come from the germline V gene. The CDR3 has 14 residues. Here the CDR3 reads CASSLGQFQETQYF. DNA of the CDR3: TGTGCCAGCAGCTTAGGACAGTTCCAAGAGACCCAGTACTTC. Variable domain in full (rest from reference TRBV7-6 and TRBJ2-5): GAGVSQSPRYKVTKRGQDVALRCDPISGHVSLYWYRQALGQGPEFLTYFNYEAQQDKSGLPNDRFSAERPEGSISTLTIQRTEQRDSAMYRCASSLGQFQETQYFGPGTRLLVL.

The genes are TRBV5-8 and TRBJ2-7; 8 positions match TRBD2. The CDR3 covers 17 residues. The ends lost 1 base at V and 7 bases at J; junction bases unmatched: 16. The germline CDR1 and CDR2 sequences are SGHTS and YDEGEE. DNA of the CDR3: TGTGCCAGCAGCTTGAACCGAGCGGGAGTAGGGTTTCGGGAGCAGTACTTC. Translating it yields CASSLNRAGVGFREQYF.

A few counts support this clone. This chain links TRBV5-1 with TRBJ1-1, with TRBD1 matching 9 bases. The J segment lost 3 bases and the V segment lost 1 base, leaving 10 bases of the junction unmatched. CDR3 length: 17 residues. Germline loops: CDR1 SGHRS, CDR2 YFSETQ. In nucleotides, the CDR3 is TGCGCCAGCAGCTTGCTGGGACAGGGCTTAAGGGACACTGAAGCTTTCTTT. Translated, it gives CASSLLGQGLRDTEAFF.

The J gene is TRBJ1-6, the V gene TRBV7-9; D call uncertain. The CDR3 is made up of 11 amino acids. Germline CDR1 and CDR2: SEHNR and FQNEAQ (reference sequence). The ends were cut back, 5 bases at V and 9 bases at J, with 5 bases in the middle. CDR3: CASSPSSPLHF. CDR3 bases: TGTGCCAGCAGCCCCAGTTCACCCCTCCACTTT.

This sequence joins TRBV5-6 and TRBJ1-1; D perhaps matches TRBD1 (5 bases). Per the germline V gene, CDR1 is SGHDT and CDR2 is YYEEEE. The CDR3 extends over 16 amino acids. Trimming took 0 bases from V and 0 from J, leaving 12 bases between them. CDR3 DNA sequence: TGTGCCAGCAGCTTGGGAACAGGATTAATGAACACTGAAGCTTTCTTT. Protein product: CASSLGTGLMNTEAFF.

The chain uses TRBV27 and TRBJ2-7, with 7 nucleotides matching TRBD1. The J segment lost 4 bases and the V segment lost 6 bases, leaving 9 bases of the junction unmatched. CDR1 and CDR2 from the germline V gene are MNHEY and SMNVEV (reference sequence). The CDR3 totals 14 residues. The CDR3 sequence: CASSTGAGPYEQYF. The CDR3 DNA is TGTGCCAGCAGCACAGGGGCCGGGCCTTACGAGCAGTACTTC.